This entry concerns a single T cell receptor (beta chain). The sample belongs to a study of shared clonotypes between healthy human individuals. Background on the study: Every donor yielded three CD4 naive, three CD4 memory, two CD8 naive and one CD8 memory plate.

Using immunoSEQ multiplex PCR, the repertoire was profiled, and TCRdb retains in-frame clones only, with some absent. This table holds about 690,000 clones, 90% found once. The CDR3 consists of 17 residues. V dropped 4 bases and J dropped 3; count of bases not matched to a gene: 6. Germline-derived CDR1 and CDR2 are LGHNA and YSLEER. V is TRBV4-3 and J is TRBJ2-3; 14 bases line up with TRBD2. Specimen: memory CD8+ T cells from PBMCs. Specified subset: CD45RO+ cells pooled with CCR7-negative TemRA cells. The sequence was obtained from a man between 18 and 35 years old in good health. Some clones in this sample may be carry-over from other donors' samples. CDR3 in amino acids: CASSPGLAGVETDTQYF. Here the CDR3 DNA reads TGCGCCAGCAGCCCGGGACTAGCGGGAGTGGAGACAGATACGCAGTATTTT.